Sequencing of this T cell receptor beta chain was carried out in a study of T cell repertoires in cytomegalovirus infection. Study context: A matching HLA type, together with CMV infection, was signaled by public TCR beta signatures.

TCRdb re-derived calls from the reads in MiXCR, one entry per CDR3 protein. The sample has approximately 500,000 distinct CDR3 sequences, 11% seen once; the top ten hold 10%. Study findings and constraints: Within the response measured ex vivo, HLA-C-restricted CMV-specific TCR beta clonotypes were dominant. Individuals carrying CMV plus the relevant HLA were identified by cumulative frequency of public TCR beta families.

The CDR3 loop spans 14 amino acids. Unmatched junction bases numbered 10, after V lost 8 bases and J lost 8 bases. CDR1 MNHNS and CDR2 SASEGT come from the germline V gene. This clonotype was observed at least ten times. The antigen is not known. Source material: PBMCs. The source is a human donor in good health (CMV status not recorded). Some clones in this sample may be carry-over from other donors' samples. This sequence joins TRBV6-1 and TRBJ2-7; the match to TRBD1 covers 12 bases. CDR3 region: CASAMTGQGAQQYF. The CDR3 nucleotides are TGTGCCAGCGCAATGACGGGACAGGGGGCACAGCAGTACTTC.